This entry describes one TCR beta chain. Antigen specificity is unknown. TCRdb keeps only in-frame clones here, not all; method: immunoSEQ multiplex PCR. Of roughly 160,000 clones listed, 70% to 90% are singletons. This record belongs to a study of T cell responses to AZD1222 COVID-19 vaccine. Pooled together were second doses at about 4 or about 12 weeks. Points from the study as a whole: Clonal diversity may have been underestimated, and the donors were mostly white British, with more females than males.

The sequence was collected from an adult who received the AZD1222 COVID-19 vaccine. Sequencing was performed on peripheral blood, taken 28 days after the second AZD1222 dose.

The CDR3 region has the DNA TGTGCCAGCAGCGGGACTAGGGATACGCAGTATTTT. Translation gives CASSGTRDTQYF. V is TRBV5-6 and J is TRBJ2-3, with TRBD2 matching 8 bases. The CDR3 runs to 12 residues. Germline-derived CDR1 and CDR2 are SGHDT and YYEEEE. J gave up 6 bases and V 4 bases, and 1 base lay outside the gene matches.